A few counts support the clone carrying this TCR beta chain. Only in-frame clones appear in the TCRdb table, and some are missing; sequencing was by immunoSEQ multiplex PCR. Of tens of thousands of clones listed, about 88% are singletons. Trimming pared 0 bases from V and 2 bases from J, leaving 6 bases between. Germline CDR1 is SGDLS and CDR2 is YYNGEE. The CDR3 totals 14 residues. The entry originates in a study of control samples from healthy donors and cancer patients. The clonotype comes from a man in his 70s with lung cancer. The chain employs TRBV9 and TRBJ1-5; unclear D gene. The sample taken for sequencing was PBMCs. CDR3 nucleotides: TGTGCCAGCAGCGTAGACGTGGGCAATCAGCCCCAGCATTTT. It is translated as CASSVDVGNQPQHF.